The 11 T cell receptor beta chains below were found in one sample sequenced in a study of blood T cell repertoires in COVID-19. Measured with immunoSEQ multiplex PCR; TCRdb has only the in-frame clones, and not every one. The sample shows under 350,000 clones, 86% of them seen only once. Sequences were obtained from PBMCs or T cells enriched from blood (not recorded which). The receptors were sampled from a young woman who had recovered from COVID-19.

The genes are TRBV14 and TRBJ2-5, with a possible D match to TRBD1 (5 bases). CDR3 length equals 15 residues. V lost 5 bases and J lost 5, with 18 bases in between. Germline CDR1 reads SGHDN; CDR2 reads FVKESK. CDR3 DNA: TGTGCCAGCAGCTACTCGCTTAGGGGTAGGGAGACCCAGTACTTC. This gives the protein CASSYSLRGRETQYF.

The gene calls are TRBV27 and TRBJ1-1; weak D call: TRBD1 (5 bases). This CDR3 is built from 13 residues. Germline V gene data show CDR1 as MNHEY and CDR2 as SMNVEV (reference sequence). V lost 10 bases and J lost 4, with 16 bases in between. DNA for the CDR3: TGTGCCACCAAGTTGGGGGGAGCCACTGAAGCTTTCTTT. Its protein product is CATKLGGATEAFF.

This chain connects TRBV4-3 to TRBJ2-7, with a possible D match to TRBD2 (6 bases). Germline CDR1 is LGHNA and CDR2 is YSLEER. The germline V and J ends were trimmed by 0 bases and 7 bases, with 16 bases remaining between them. This CDR3 region has 15 residues. In nucleotides, the CDR3 is TGCGCCAGCAGCCAAGATAGGAGGGTTTGGTGGGAGCAGTACTTC. Amino acids: CASSQDRRVWWEQYF.

J is TRBJ1-1 and V is TRBV7-9; possibly TRBD1 for D (6 bases). The CDR3 runs to 19 residues. Germline V gene sequence: CDR1 SEHNR, CDR2 FQNEAQ (reference sequence). V was shortened by 4 bases and J by 0 bases, with 24 bases between the two germline ends. The CDR3 nucleotides are TGTGCCAGCAGCTCCTTGGGTTGGGGGCAGGGCGGGCTGAACACTGAAGCTTTCTTT. It translates to CASSSLGWGQGGLNTEAFF.

The chain has TRBV4-1 and TRBJ1-1, with TRBD1 matching 7 bases. The germline V gene has CDR1 MGHRA and CDR2 YSYEKL. The CDR3 totals 13 residues. Unmatched junction bases numbered 6, after V lost 10 bases and J lost 1 base. The DNA for the CDR3 is TGCGCCACCAAGGGACAGAAGAACACTGAAGCTTTCTTT. This translates into CATKGQKNTEAFF.

The chain combines TRBV11-2 with TRBJ2-4; a weak D match, TRBD1 (5 bases). Germline CDR1 and CDR2: SGHAT and FQNNGV. This CDR3 comprises 14 residues. Trimming cost V 0 bases and J 6 bases, with 9 bases left between them. CDR3 residues: CASSLDTTANIQYF. In nucleotides, the CDR3 is TGTGCCAGCAGCTTAGATACGACAGCAAACATTCAGTACTTC. The full variable domain, its missing parts supplied by reference TRBV11-2 and TRBJ2-4, is EAGVAQSPRYKIIEKRQSVAFWCNPISGHATLYWYQQILGQGPKLLIQFQNNGVVDDSQLPKDRFSAERLKGVDSTLKIQPAKLEDSAVYLCASSLDTTANIQYFGAGTRLSVL.

The DNA of the CDR3 is TGTGCCAGCAGCGTAGGGGGGGACAGGAGTGAAGCTTTCTTT. It yields the protein CASSVGGDRSEAFF. This chain links TRBV9 with TRBJ1-1; 8 positions agree with TRBD1. Unmatched junction bases numbered 5, after V lost 0 bases and J lost 7 bases. Germline values: CDR1 SGDLS, CDR2 YYNGEE. The CDR3 loop spans 14 amino acids.

V is TRBV30 and J is TRBJ1-1, with no clear D. Germline CDR1 reads GTSNPN; CDR2 reads SVGIG (reference sequence). The CDR3 sequence is 11 residues long. The ends were cut back, 1 base at V and 6 bases at J, with 6 bases in the middle. As DNA, the CDR3 is TGTGCCTGGAGTGGAGTTTCTGAAGCTTTCTTT. This translates into CAWSGVSEAFF.

The chain joins TRBV28 to TRBJ2-7; tentative D call: TRBD1 (6 bases). CDR1 and CDR2 from the germline V gene are MDHEN and SYDVKM. V was trimmed by 3 bases and J by 2 bases, leaving 14 bases between them. CDR3 length equals 15 residues. This CDR3 is CASSFPGDLPYEQYF. CDR3 sequence (DNA): TGTGCCAGCAGTTTCCCAGGGGACCTACCCTACGAGCAGTACTTC.

This rearrangement joins TRBV18 to TRBJ2-4, with a possible D match to TRBD2 (6 bases). The CDR3 has 15 residues. Looked up from germline, CDR1 is KGHSH and CDR2 is LQKENI. The germline V and J ends were trimmed by 3 bases and 3 bases, with 12 bases remaining between them. CDR3 nucleotides: TGTGCCAGCTCACCTGTGGGGGGAAGCAAAAACATTCAGTACTTC. Its translation is CASSPVGGSKNIQYF.

The chain is built from TRBV3-1 (or the pseudogene TRBV3-2) and TRBJ1-1; D is unclear. The CDR3 is 17 amino acids. The ends were cut back, 0 bases at V and 0 bases at J, with 14 bases in the middle. Germline-derived CDR1 and CDR2 are LGHDT and YNNKEL (reference sequence). The CDR3 nucleotides read TGTGCCAGCAGCCAAGAACCCAGTCCCTTCATGAACACTGAAGCTTTCTTT. It specifies CASSQEPSPFMNTEAFF.